These 7 T cell receptor beta chains share one sample of origin, sequenced in a study of blood T cell repertoires in COVID-19. Using immunoSEQ multiplex PCR, the repertoire was profiled, and TCRdb retains in-frame clones only, with some absent. The sample lists some 22,000 clones, 94% occurring once. Sample: peripheral blood. These receptors were taken from a woman in her forties or fifties with active COVID-19.

The chain carries TRBV3-1 (or the pseudogene TRBV3-2) and TRBJ2-3; possibly TRBD1 for D (6 bases). The germline V gene has CDR1 LGHDT and CDR2 YNNKEL (reference sequence). V lost 1 base to trimming and J lost 4 bases, with 12 bases between them. The CDR3 is made up of 15 amino acids. The CDR3 here is CASSQGGLGPDTQYF. In DNA form, the CDR3 reads TGTGCCAGCAGCCAAGGGGGGCTTGGGCCAGATACGCAGTATTTT.

This rearrangement joins TRBV3-1 (or the pseudogene TRBV3-2) to TRBJ1-2; D is unclear. V dropped 1 base and J dropped 7 bases, with 7 bases sitting between them. The CDR3 runs 12 residues. Per the germline V gene, CDR1 is LGHDT and CDR2 is YNNKEL (reference sequence). The CDR3 loop is CASSQVPGGYTF. The CDR3 bases are TGTGCCAGCAGCCAAGTCCCAGGTGGCTACACCTTC.

V is TRBV2 and J is TRBJ1-5; 10 nucleotides match TRBD1. The CDR3 loop spans 16 amino acids. CDR1 is SNHLY, CDR2 FYNNEI, per germline. Losses at the gene ends were 3 bases for V and 6 bases for J; bases not matched to a gene: 8. The CDR3 loop reads CASSEGDRGSGQPQHF. In nucleotides, the CDR3 is TGTGCCAGCAGTGAGGGGGACAGGGGATCGGGTCAGCCCCAGCATTTT.

The genes are TRBV10-3 and TRBJ1-5; 10 bases line up with TRBD1. The germline V gene has CDR1 ENHRY and CDR2 SYGVKD. CDR3 length: 13 amino acids. The J segment lost 5 bases and the V segment lost 10 bases, leaving 5 bases of the junction unmatched. The DNA of the CDR3 is TGTGCCACTACAGGACAGGGGGATCAGCCCCAGCATTTT. Its translation: CATTGQGDQPQHF.

This clone was detected once. The rearrangement joins TRBV5-1 to TRBJ2-3, with TRBD1 matching 11 bases. V lost 4 bases to trimming and J lost 8 bases; unmatched junction nucleotides: 9. CDR1 SGHRS and CDR2 YFSETQ come from the germline V gene. CDR3 length: 15 residues. In nucleotides, the CDR3 is TGCGCCAGCAGCGGACAGGGGGCGGCACAGGGTACGCAGTATTTT. Translation gives CASSGQGAAQGTQYF.

The V call is TRBV5-1, the J call TRBJ1-2, with 7 bases that match TRBD1. The V gene's germline CDR1 is SGHRS and CDR2 YFSETQ. The CDR3 is made up of 14 amino acids. With V trimmed by 2 bases and J by 5 bases, 6 bases remained unmatched. CDR3 DNA sequence: TGCGCCAGCAGCTTCAAAACAGGGGAATATGGCTACACCTTC. Translating gives CASSFKTGEYGYTF.

V usage is TRBV28 and J usage is TRBJ2-5, with a tentative D call TRBD2 (6 bases). Germline values: CDR1 MDHEN, CDR2 SYDVKM. V was clipped by 5 bases and J by 0 bases, with 19 bases between them. The CDR3 consists of 17 residues. In nucleotides, the CDR3 is TGTGCCAGCAGTCGATTAACCAGCGGGTCGTACCAAGAGACCCAGTACTTC. Amino acids: CASSRLTSGSYQETQYF.